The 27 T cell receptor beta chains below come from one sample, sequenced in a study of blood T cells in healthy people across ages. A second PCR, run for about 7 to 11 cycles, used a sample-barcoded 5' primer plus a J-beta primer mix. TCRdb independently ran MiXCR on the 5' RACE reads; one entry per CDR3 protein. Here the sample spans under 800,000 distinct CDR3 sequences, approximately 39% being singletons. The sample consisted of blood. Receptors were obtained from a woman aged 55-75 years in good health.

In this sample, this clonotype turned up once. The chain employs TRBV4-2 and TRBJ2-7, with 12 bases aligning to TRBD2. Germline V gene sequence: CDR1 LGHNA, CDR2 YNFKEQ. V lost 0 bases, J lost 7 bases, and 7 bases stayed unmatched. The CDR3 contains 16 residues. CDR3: CASSQDLAGGMNEQYF. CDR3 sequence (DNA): TGTGCCAGCAGCCAAGATCTAGCGGGGGGGATGAATGAGCAGTACTTC.

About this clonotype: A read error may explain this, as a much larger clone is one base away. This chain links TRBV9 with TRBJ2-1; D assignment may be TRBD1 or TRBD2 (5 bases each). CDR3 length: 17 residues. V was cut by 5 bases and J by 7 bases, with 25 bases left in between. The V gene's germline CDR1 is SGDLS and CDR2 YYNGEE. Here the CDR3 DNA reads TGTGCCAGCAGTGGGGGACCGGGACGAGGGGCCCTGAATGAGCAGTTCTTC. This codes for CASSGGPGRGALNEQFF.

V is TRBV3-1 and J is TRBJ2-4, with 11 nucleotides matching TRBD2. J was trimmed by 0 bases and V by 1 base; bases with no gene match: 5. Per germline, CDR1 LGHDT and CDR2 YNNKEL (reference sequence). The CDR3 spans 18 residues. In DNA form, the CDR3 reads TGTGCCAGCAGCCAAGTCCTCACTAGCGGGAGAGCCAAAAACATTCAGTACTTC. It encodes CASSQVLTSGRAKNIQYF.

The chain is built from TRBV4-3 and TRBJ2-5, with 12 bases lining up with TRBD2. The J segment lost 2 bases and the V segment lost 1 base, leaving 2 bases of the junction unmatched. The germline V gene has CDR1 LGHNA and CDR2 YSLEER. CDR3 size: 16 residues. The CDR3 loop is CASSQASGRGQETQYF. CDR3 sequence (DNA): TGCGCCAGCAGCCAAGCTAGCGGGAGGGGGCAAGAGACCCAGTACTTC.

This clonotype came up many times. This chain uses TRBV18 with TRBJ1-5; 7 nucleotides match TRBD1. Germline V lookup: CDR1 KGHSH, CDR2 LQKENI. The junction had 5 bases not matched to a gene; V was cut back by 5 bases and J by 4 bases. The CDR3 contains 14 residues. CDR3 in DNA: TGTGCCAGCTCAGCTGGGACAGTTAATCAGCCCCAGCATTTT. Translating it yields CASSAGTVNQPQHF.

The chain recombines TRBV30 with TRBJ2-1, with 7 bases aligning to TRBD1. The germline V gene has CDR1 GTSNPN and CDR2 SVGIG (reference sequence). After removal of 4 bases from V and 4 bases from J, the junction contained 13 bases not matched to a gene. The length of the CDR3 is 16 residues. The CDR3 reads CAWNRAGGVSYNEQFF. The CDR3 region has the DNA TGTGCCTGGAATAGGGCAGGGGGTGTGTCGTACAATGAGCAGTTCTTC.

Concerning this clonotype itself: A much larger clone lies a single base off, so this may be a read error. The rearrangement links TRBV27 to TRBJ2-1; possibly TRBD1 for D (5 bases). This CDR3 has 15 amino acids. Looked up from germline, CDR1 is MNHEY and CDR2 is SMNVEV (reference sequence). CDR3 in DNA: TGTGCCAACAGTGCCGGAGACAGAGCCTACAATGAGCAGTTCTTC. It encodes CANSAGDRAYNEQFF.

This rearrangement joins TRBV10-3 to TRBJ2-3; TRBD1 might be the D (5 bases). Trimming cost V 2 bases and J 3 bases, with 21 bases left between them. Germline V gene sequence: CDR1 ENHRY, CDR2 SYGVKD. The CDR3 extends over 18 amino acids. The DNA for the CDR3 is TGTGCCATCAGTGAGCCTATGCAGGGATCTGCGTTGACAGATACGCAGTATTTT. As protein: CAISEPMQGSALTDTQYF.

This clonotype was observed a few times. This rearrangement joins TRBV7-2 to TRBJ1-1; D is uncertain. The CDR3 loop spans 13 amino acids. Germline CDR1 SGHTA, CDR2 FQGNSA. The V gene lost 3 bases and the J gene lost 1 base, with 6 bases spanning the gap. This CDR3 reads CASSFSGNTEAFF. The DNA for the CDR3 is TGTGCCAGCAGCTTTAGCGGGAACACTGAAGCTTTCTTT.

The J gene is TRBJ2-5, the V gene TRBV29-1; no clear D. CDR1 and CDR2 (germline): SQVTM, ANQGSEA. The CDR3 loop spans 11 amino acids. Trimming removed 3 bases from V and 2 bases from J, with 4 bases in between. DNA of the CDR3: TGCAGCGTTGACAGTCAAGAGACCCAGTACTTC. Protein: CSVDSQETQYF.

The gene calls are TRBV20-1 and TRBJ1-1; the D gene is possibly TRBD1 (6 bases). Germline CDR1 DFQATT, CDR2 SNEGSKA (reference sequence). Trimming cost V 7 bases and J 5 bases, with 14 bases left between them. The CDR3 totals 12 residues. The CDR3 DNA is TGCAGTGTTCGAAAAGGGGGGACTGAAGCTTTCTTT. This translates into CSVRKGGTEAFF.

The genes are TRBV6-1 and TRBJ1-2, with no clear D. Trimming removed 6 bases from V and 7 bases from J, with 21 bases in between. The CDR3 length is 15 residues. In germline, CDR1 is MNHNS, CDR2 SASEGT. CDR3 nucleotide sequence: TGTGCCAGCAGGACCACTGGAGGGTTTTCGTCTGGCTACACCTTC. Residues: CASRTTGGFSSGYTF.

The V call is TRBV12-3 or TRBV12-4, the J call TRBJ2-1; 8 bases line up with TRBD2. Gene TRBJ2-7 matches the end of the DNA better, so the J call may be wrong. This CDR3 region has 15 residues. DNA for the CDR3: TGTGCCAGCAGTCTACTAGCGGATCTCTACAATGAGCAGTACTTC. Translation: CASSLLADLYNEQYF.

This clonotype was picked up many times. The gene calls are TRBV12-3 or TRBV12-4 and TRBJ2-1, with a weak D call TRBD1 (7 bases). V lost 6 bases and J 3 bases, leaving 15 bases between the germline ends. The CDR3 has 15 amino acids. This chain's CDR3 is CASSLGQGGYNEQFF. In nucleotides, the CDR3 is TGTGCCAGCAGCCTGGGGCAGGGGGGCTACAATGAGCAGTTCTTC.

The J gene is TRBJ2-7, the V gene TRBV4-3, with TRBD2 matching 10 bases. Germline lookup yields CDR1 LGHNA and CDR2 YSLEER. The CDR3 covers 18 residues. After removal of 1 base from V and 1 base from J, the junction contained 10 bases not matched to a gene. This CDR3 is CASSQGSLAGEMSYEQYF. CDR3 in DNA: TGCGCCAGCAGCCAAGGTTCCCTAGCGGGAGAGATGTCCTACGAGCAGTACTTC.

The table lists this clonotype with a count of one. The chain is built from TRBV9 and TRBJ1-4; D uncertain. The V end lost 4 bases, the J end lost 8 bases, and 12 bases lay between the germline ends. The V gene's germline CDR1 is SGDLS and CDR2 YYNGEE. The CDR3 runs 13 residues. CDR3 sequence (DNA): TGTGCCAGCAGCAGTACAGTGACCGAAAAACTGTTTTTT. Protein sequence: CASSSTVTEKLFF.

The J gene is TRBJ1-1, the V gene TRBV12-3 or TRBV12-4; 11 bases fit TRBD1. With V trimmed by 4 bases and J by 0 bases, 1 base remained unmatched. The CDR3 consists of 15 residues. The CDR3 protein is CASSWTGGMNTEAFF. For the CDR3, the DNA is TGTGCCAGCAGTTGGACAGGGGGCATGAACACTGAAGCTTTCTTT.

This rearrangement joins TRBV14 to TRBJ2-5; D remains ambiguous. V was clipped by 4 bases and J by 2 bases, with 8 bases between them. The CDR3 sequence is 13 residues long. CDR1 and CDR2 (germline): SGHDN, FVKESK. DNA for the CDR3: TGTGCCAGCAGCCTCCCCCAGCAAGAGACCCAGTACTTC. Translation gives CASSLPQQETQYF. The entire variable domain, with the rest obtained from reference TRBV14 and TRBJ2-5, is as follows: EAGVTQFPSHSVIEKGQTVTLRCDPISGHDNLYWYRRVMGKEIKFLLHFVKESKQDESGMPNNRFLAERTGGTYSTLKVQPAELEDSGVYFCASSLPQQETQYFGPGTRLLVL.

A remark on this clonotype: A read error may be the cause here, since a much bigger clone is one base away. The CDR3 DNA reads as TGTGCCAGCTCACCACCGGGACTAGCGGGAGATGCGCAGTATTTT. Translating gives CASSPPGLAGDAQYF. The V gene is TRBV18, the J gene TRBJ2-3, with 14 nucleotides matching TRBD2. The CDR3 totals 15 residues. Germline lookup yields CDR1 KGHSH and CDR2 LQKENI.

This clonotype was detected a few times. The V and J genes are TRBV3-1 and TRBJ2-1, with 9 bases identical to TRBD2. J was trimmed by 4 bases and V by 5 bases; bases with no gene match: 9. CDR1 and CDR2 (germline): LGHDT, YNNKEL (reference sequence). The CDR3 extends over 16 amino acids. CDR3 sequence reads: CASSTSGTSNYNEQFF. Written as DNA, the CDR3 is TGTGCCAGCAGCACGTCCGGGACTAGCAATTACAATGAGCAGTTCTTC.

The CDR3 protein is CSATGEGEVNQPQHF. CDR3 coding DNA: TGCAGCGCAACTGGGGAGGGGGAGGTCAATCAGCCCCAGCATTTT. The chain couples TRBV20-1 to TRBJ1-5; a weak D match, TRBD1 (6 bases). The CDR3 sequence is 15 residues long. Germline-derived CDR1 and CDR2 are DFQATT and SNEGSKA (reference sequence).

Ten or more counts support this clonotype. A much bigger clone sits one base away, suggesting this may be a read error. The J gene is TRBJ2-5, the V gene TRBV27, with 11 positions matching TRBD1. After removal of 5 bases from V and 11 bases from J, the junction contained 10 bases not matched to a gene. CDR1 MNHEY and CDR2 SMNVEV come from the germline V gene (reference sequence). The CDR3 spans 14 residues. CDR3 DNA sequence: TGTGCCAGCAGTCCCCGGACAGGGGGCAATGAGCAGTACTTC. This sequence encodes CASSPRTGGNEQYF.

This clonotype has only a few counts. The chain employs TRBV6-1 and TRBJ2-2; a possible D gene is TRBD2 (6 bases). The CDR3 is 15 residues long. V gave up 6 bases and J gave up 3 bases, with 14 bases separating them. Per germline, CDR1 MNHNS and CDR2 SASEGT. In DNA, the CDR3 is TGTGCCAGCAGATGGGCCAGGGAGGACACCGGGGAGCTGTTTTTT. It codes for CASRWAREDTGELFF.

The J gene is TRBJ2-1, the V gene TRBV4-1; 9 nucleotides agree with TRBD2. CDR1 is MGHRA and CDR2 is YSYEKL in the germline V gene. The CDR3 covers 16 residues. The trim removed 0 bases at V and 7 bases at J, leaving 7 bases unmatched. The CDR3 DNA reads TGCGCCAGCAGCCAAGATACTGCGGGGGGGGGGAATGAGCAGTTCTTC. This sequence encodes CASSQDTAGGGNEQFF.

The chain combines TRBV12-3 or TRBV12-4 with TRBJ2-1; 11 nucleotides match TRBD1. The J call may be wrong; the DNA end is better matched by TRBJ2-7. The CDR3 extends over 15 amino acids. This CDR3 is CASREGQGVYNEQYF. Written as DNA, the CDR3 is TGTGCCAGCAGGGAGGGACAGGGGGTTTACAATGAGCAGTACTTC.

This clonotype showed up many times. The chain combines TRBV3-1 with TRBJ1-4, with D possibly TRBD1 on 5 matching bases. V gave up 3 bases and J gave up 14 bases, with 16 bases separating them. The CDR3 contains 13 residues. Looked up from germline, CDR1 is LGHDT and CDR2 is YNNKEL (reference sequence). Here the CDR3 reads CASSQGDQRGLFF. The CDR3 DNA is TGTGCCAGCAGCCAGGGTGACCAGCGGGGGCTGTTTTTT.

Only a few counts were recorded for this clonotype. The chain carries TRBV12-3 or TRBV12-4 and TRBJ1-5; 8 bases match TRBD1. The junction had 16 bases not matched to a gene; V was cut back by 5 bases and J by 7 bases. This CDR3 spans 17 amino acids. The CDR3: CASSGDNRGSFSQPQHF. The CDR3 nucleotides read TGTGCCAGCAGTGGCGACAACAGGGGGTCTTTCTCCCAGCCCCAGCATTTT.